This T cell receptor (beta chain) was documented in a study of CD4 T cells in relation to SARS-CoV-2 and coronaviruses. As for the study in general: PBMCs were cultured with antigen for over nine days before TCR beta sequencing.

The CDR3 is 13 amino acids. The V end was cut by 3 bases, the J end by 0 bases, with 5 bases between. The germline V gene has CDR1 LNHDA and CDR2 SQIVND (reference sequence). Assay used: immunoSEQ multiplex PCR; TCRdb lists only in-frame clones, some missing. The table records about 36,000 clones, about four fifths of them present only once. This clone has just one count. Its target is not known. Naive or memory CD4+ cells were cultured 1:1 with T cell-depleted PBMCs plus CEF. The TCR comes from an adult with COVID-19. The rearrangement links TRBV19 to TRBJ1-2; D unclear. Sequencing was done on a sample of naive CD4+ T cells from PBMCs, cultured in vitro. Subset reported: naive CD4+ T cells isolated by negative enrichment. The CDR3 DNA reads TGTGCCAGTAGTATTGGGGCTAACTATGGCTACACCTTC. This encodes CASSIGANYGYTF.